This T cell receptor beta chain is from a study of blood T cell repertoires in COVID-19. Study-level background: Sites across the United States, Italy and Spain contributed samples from acute and convalescent COVID-19. PBMCs, B-cell-depleted T cells, or T cells provided the cDNA or gDNA that made up the material.

Using immunoSEQ multiplex PCR, the repertoire was profiled, and TCRdb retains in-frame clones only, with some absent. There are tens of thousands of clones in the sample; approximately 85% occur only once, and under 35% lies in the top ten. Germline V gives CDR1 KGHSH, CDR2 LQKENI. The CDR3 is 15 amino acids. V lost 6 bases and J lost 3; bases outside the gene matches: 10. The Seattle patients, enrolled during active infection, were followed longitudinally. The source is a woman of 80 years or more with COVID-19, enrolled during active disease. The specimen sequenced was peripheral blood. This sequence joins TRBV18 and TRBJ1-2, with TRBD1 matching 7 bases. The CDR3 DNA reads TGTGCCAGCTCGTCAACTGGACAGGCGGACTATGGCTACACCTTC. Protein sequence: CASSSTGQADYGYTF.